One sample yielded the 22 T cell receptor beta chains listed below, sequenced in a study of shared clonotypes between healthy human individuals. Measured with immunoSEQ multiplex PCR; TCRdb has only the in-frame clones, and not every one. Of 2 million to 3 million clones listed, roughly 93% were seen once; the top ten hold more than 0.35%. The specimen was naive CD4+ T cells from PBMCs. Specified subset: CD45RA+ positively selected. The receptors were gathered from a man aged 18 to 29 in good health. Some clones in this sample may be carry-over from other donors' samples.

V gene TRBV7-2 combines with J gene TRBJ1-5; 8 nucleotides line up with TRBD1. The ends lost 4 bases at V and 1 base at J; junction bases unmatched: 3. Per germline, CDR1 SGHTA and CDR2 FQGNSA. The length of the CDR3 is 15 residues. CDR3 bases: TGTGCCAGCAGCTATGGACAGGGAAGCAATCAGCCCCAGCATTTT. Translating gives CASSYGQGSNQPQHF.

With respect to this clone: Other DNA sequences within the sample encode an identical CDR3. The chain is built from TRBV4-3 and TRBJ2-7; D is possibly TRBD1 (6 bases). The CDR3 is 14 residues long. Trimming removed 1 base at V and 4 bases at J, with 11 bases between. Germline CDR1 reads LGHNA; CDR2 reads YSLEER. CDR3 sequence: CASSQVRGPYEQYF. CDR3 bases: TGCGCCAGCAGCCAAGTCAGGGGTCCTTACGAGCAGTACTTC.

V is TRBV5-4 and J is TRBJ1-3; 7 bases line up with TRBD1. J gave up 0 bases and V 4 bases, and 7 bases lay outside the gene matches. From germline, CDR1 is SGHNT and CDR2 YYREEE (reference sequence). The CDR3 spans 16 residues. The CDR3 bases are TGTGCCAGCAGCGAGGGGACAGCCCGCTCTGGAAACACCATATATTTT. Protein: CASSEGTARSGNTIYF.

This sequence joins TRBV11-2 and TRBJ1-1; D is possibly TRBD1 (5 bases). The CDR3 spans 13 residues. Germline assignment: CDR1 SGHAT and CDR2 FQNNGV. Trimming removed 1 base at V and 5 bases at J, with 8 bases between. CDR3 in DNA: TGTGCCAGCAGCTTAGTGGGGGTAACTGAAGCTTTCTTT. Its translation is CASSLVGVTEAFF.

This clone has only one observation. The V and J genes are TRBV29-1 and TRBJ2-1; 7 bases align to TRBD2. The trim removed 3 bases at V and 3 bases at J, leaving 14 bases unmatched. The CDR3 totals 17 residues. Germline CDR1 and CDR2: SQVTM and ANQGSEA. The CDR3 spells CSVDRTFKRDLYNEQFF. CDR3 in DNA: TGCAGCGTTGATCGCACTTTCAAGCGGGATCTCTACAATGAGCAGTTCTTC.

The rearrangement joins TRBV7-6 to TRBJ1-4; weak D call: TRBD1 (5 bases). This CDR3 has 12 amino acids. V was clipped by 2 bases and J by 13 bases, with 11 bases between them. The germline V gene has CDR1 SGHVS and CDR2 FNYEAQ. CDR3 loop: CASSLNGGGLFF. DNA of the CDR3: TGTGCCAGCAGCTTAAATGGGGGAGGACTGTTTTTT.

V usage is TRBV5-1 and J usage is TRBJ1-2, with D maybe TRBD1 (5 bases). Trimming shortened V by 5 bases and J by 8 bases, and 16 bases separated the two germline ends. In germline, CDR1 is SGHRS, CDR2 YFSETQ. The CDR3 has 13 residues. The CDR3 loop is CASSFTGTGGYTF. In DNA, the CDR3 is TGCGCCAGCAGTTTCACTGGGACGGGAGGCTACACCTTC.

This chain joins TRBV6-5 and TRBJ1-3; no firm D call. V lost 4 bases and J lost 9, with 10 bases in between. The CDR3 contains 12 residues. Germline loops: CDR1 MNHEY, CDR2 SVGAGI. The CDR3 sequence: CASSSRWGTIYF. As DNA, the CDR3 is TGTGCCAGCAGTTCCCGGTGGGGCACCATATATTTT.

V gene TRBV4-2 combines with J gene TRBJ2-7; 7 nucleotides match TRBD1. The V and J ends lost 3 bases and 0 bases, in that order; junction bases with no gene match: 5. The germline V gene has CDR1 LGHNA and CDR2 YNFKEQ. This CDR3 comprises 15 residues. This chain's CDR3 is CASSQMGQLSYEQYF. CDR3 DNA sequence: TGTGCCAGCAGCCAGATGGGACAGCTCTCCTACGAGCAGTACTTC.

The CDR3 DNA reads as TGTGCCAGCAGTCGGGACCTGGGCTACGAGCAGTACTTC. Translating gives CASSRDLGYEQYF. This sequence joins TRBV27 and TRBJ2-5; perhaps D is TRBD1 or TRBD2 (5 bases each). Near its end, the DNA agrees better with TRBJ2-7, so the J call may be wrong. Germline V CDR1 and CDR2: MNHEY, SMNVEV (reference sequence). The CDR3 loop spans 13 amino acids.

The V and J genes are TRBV28 and TRBJ2-6; TRBD2 might be the D (5 bases). Germline V lookup: CDR1 MDHEN, CDR2 SYDVKM. V was cut by 10 bases and J by 0 bases, with 13 bases left in between. CDR3 length: 15 residues. The CDR3 DNA reads TGTGCCACCAAAATAGGACTCTCTGGGGCCAACGTCCTGACTTTC. It translates to CATKIGLSGANVLTF. The variable domain in full, completed from reference TRBV28 and TRBJ2-6, reads DVKVTQSSRYLVKRTGEKVFLECVQDMDHENMFWYRQDPGLGLRLIYFSYDVKMKEKGDIPEGYSVSREKKERFSLILESASTNQTSMYLCATKIGLSGANVLTFGAGSRLTVL.

The chain recombines TRBV6-5 with TRBJ2-7; 9 positions match TRBD2. The V gene's germline CDR1 is MNHEY and CDR2 SVGAGI. V was clipped by 6 bases and J by 3 bases; unmatched bases: 6. This CDR3 region has 14 residues. The chain's CDR3 is CASRLLAGNYEQYF. The CDR3 region has the DNA TGTGCCAGCAGATTACTAGCGGGCAACTACGAGCAGTACTTC.

The rearrangement links TRBV9 to TRBJ1-2; D not certain. CDR1 is SGDLS, CDR2 YYNGEE, per germline. V lost 0 bases, J lost 7 bases, and 13 bases lay in between. CDR3 length equals 14 residues. Here the CDR3 DNA reads TGTGCCAGCAGCGTAGCTCCGGGCAGTACTGGCTACACCTTC. Its translation is CASSVAPGSTGYTF.

V is TRBV5-6 and J is TRBJ1-1, with 11 positions matching TRBD1. Germline CDR1 is SGHDT and CDR2 is YYEEEE. V lost 4 bases and J lost 0; bases outside the gene matches: 5. CDR3 length equals 16 residues. The CDR3 reads CASSKGQGGMNTEAFF. CDR3 DNA: TGTGCCAGCAGCAAGGGACAGGGGGGAATGAACACTGAAGCTTTCTTT. The variable domain in full, completed from reference TRBV5-6 and TRBJ1-1, reads DAGVTQSPTHLIKTRGQQVTLRCSPKSGHDTVSWYQQALGQGPQFIFQYYEEEERQRGNFPDRFSGHQFPNYSSELNVNALLLGDSALYLCASSKGQGGMNTEAFFGQGTRLTVV.

The chain couples TRBV7-8 to TRBJ1-2; D is unclear. Germline CDR1 is SGHVS and CDR2 is FQNEAQ. V was pared by 4 bases and J by 2 bases, with 14 bases between. This CDR3 is 15 amino acids long. The CDR3, as DNA: TGTGCCAGCAGCTCGGTTCCCGGGCCCAACTATGGCTACACCTTC. Amino acids: CASSSVPGPNYGYTF.

This sequence joins TRBV5-4 and TRBJ2-5, with D possibly being TRBD1 (5 bases). Germline values: CDR1 SGHNT, CDR2 YYREEE (reference sequence). The CDR3 length is 15 residues. With 2 bases removed from V and 3 bases from J, the gap between germline ends came to 14 bases. CDR3 in amino acids: CASSLDLDNKETQYF. Here the CDR3 DNA reads TGTGCCAGCAGCTTAGATCTGGACAATAAAGAGACCCAGTACTTC. Supplemented by reference TRBV5-4 and TRBJ2-5, the full variable domain reads ETGVTQSPTHLIKTRGQQVTLRCSSQSGHNTVSWYQQALGQGPQFIFQYYREEENGRGNFPPRFSGLQFPNYSSELNVNALELDDSALYLCASSLDLDNKETQYFGPGTRLLVL.

Here the CDR3 DNA reads TGTGCCAGCAGCGTAGCCAGCCGTCTGGGCGAGCAGTACTTC. This encodes CASSVASRLGEQYF. The genes are TRBV9 and TRBJ2-7, with unresolved D. V was pared by 0 bases and J by 6 bases, with 13 bases between. This CDR3 has 14 residues. Germline CDR1 is SGDLS and CDR2 is YYNGEE.

The J gene is TRBJ2-1, the V gene TRBV5-1; a weak D match, TRBD2 (6 bases). V lost 4 bases and J 5 bases, leaving 16 bases between the germline ends. In germline, CDR1 is SGHRS, CDR2 YFSETQ. The CDR3 sequence is 15 residues long. CDR3 bases: TGCGCCAGCAGCAACTCCGGGACTCGACACAATGAGCAGTTCTTC. This translates into CASSNSGTRHNEQFF.

The gene calls are TRBV18 and TRBJ2-2; the D gene is possibly TRBD2 (6 bases). Germline values: CDR1 KGHSH, CDR2 LQKENI. The CDR3 is made up of 15 amino acids. Trimming shortened V by 1 base and J by 4 bases, and 10 bases separated the two germline ends. CDR3 loop: CASSPQGGATGELFF. The CDR3 nucleotides read TGTGCCAGCTCACCACAGGGAGGTGCCACCGGGGAGCTGTTTTTT.

In its sample, this clone was seen a few times. The chain has TRBV10-3 and TRBJ1-5; possibly TRBD1 for D (5 bases). This CDR3 is 14 amino acids long. V was clipped by 5 bases and J by 1 base, with 9 bases between them. CDR1 and CDR2 (germline): ENHRY, SYGVKD. Here the CDR3 reads CAISSGTSNQPQHF. CDR3 nucleotide sequence: TGTGCCATCAGTTCGGGGACGAGCAATCAGCCCCAGCATTTT.

This clone occurred a few times. This sequence joins TRBV5-1 and TRBJ1-6, with D maybe TRBD1 (6 bases). Germline-derived CDR1 and CDR2 are SGHRS and YFSETQ. This CDR3 is 15 amino acids long. Trimming removed 4 bases at V and 7 bases at J, with 15 bases between. DNA for the CDR3: TGCGCCAGCAGCAGCCGAAAGGGGGGAAATTCACCCCTCCACTTT. This encodes CASSSRKGGNSPLHF.

The chain uses TRBV30 and TRBJ2-7; unclear D gene. Germline-derived CDR1 and CDR2 are GTSNPN and SVGIG (reference sequence). V was pared by 4 bases and J by 6 bases, with 16 bases between. The CDR3 covers 13 residues. For the CDR3, the DNA is TGTGCCTGGAAAGGCCGCGCGGAAGGCGAGCAGTACTTC. Encoded protein: CAWKGRAEGEQYF.